This TCR beta chain came from a study of shared clonotypes between healthy human individuals (dated by TCRdb to between 2020 and 2021). Notes on the research overall: Two women and a few men aged 18 to 49 years were included in the cohort. Different laboratories and diverse techniques were used to prepare libraries and sequence TCR repertoires, to increase sequencing depth and limit assay-specific biases. Between about 0.85 and 8.9 billion PBMCs per donor were obtained by leukapheresis. The study deeply sequenced blood TCR repertoires of several healthy adults to estimate repertoire size and the extent of clonotype sharing between individuals. For each donor, CD4 naive and CD4 memory were each given three plates, CD8 naive was given two plates, and CD8 memory was given one plate.

What the work shows at the level of the full study, not this receptor alone: Clonotypes shared by all four sorted-subset donors showed higher generation probabilities than non-shared clonotypes. Estimated clonotype richness was generally larger for naive than for memory subsets. Pairwise subsampling indicated that sequencing depth was expected to affect the degree of clonotype sharing among donors. Around 5.4% of naive CD4, 3% to 3.5% of naive CD8, around 2.3% of memory CD4, and over 0.35% of memory CD8 clonotypes were shared across several donors. Sampling was restricted to blood, and TCR repertoires in tissue are likely to differ from TCR repertoires in blood. Rarefaction of sorted-subset datasets indicated incomplete sequencing despite the large sequencing depth. Because the study included a small number of donors, the genetic and exposure-history diversity represented was limited.

For the CD8 naive samples, CD45RO-negative cells were positively selected for CCR7, yielding a CD45RA+CCR7+ population from which TemRA cells were excluded. Healthy HIV-negative adults with no recently reported acute infections or vaccinations were included as donors. All donors were Caucasian adults living in Nashville, Tennessee, USA. Blood was obtained by leukapheresis, after which PBMCs were separated by Ficoll-Histopaque density gradient centrifugation and cryopreserved in liquid nitrogen vapor phase. Analytical flow cytometry was used to check the purity and quantity of every magnetically sorted T cell population. Genomic DNA was isolated from each sorted fraction and quantified by UV absorbance on a Nanodrop 2000c. Notes on this clone: There is no known antigen for this receptor. Base qualities are not provided; no much larger clone lies one nucleotide away.

Trimming removed 5 bases from V and 7 bases from J, leaving 12 bases between the germline ends. CDR1 and CDR2, per the germline V gene (reference sequence), are MNHEY and SMNVEV. The CDR3 runs 13 amino acids, cysteine and phenylalanine included. Solely the CDR3 DNA is kept, with 39 bases framed from the first base. Using the deep immunoSEQ assay, TCR CDR3 regions were amplified from genomic DNA by multiplex PCR. Extracted genomic DNA from each cell subset was spread evenly across all wells of several immunoSEQ 96-well plates, with each plate serving as a replicate. For sorted subsets, each replicate PCR was loaded with 150 to 250 ng genomic DNA, equivalent to 30,000 or so T cell genomes. Purified libraries were quantified with a Qubit 3.0 fluorometer, sized on a Bioanalyzer 2100, and re-quantified with the KAPA Library Quantification kit. A separate single-read 150-cycle Illumina NextSeq 550 flow cell was used to sequence each immunoSEQ 96-well plate. Turning to the authors' computational methods: Because only junctional sequences without quality scores were contained in the immunoSEQ output, filtering matching that applied to full-length reads could not be performed. Sequences were annotated with PyIR, a Python wrapper for IgBLAST v1.9, using IMGT germline references to assign V/J genes and CDR3. Reads were removed for weak V/J assignments (E-value above 1e-6), missing CDR3, stop codons, out-of-frame junctions, or ambiguous translated residues. V3J clonotypes were defined as sequences sharing the same inferred V gene, J gene, and CDR3 amino acid sequence. To compute the percentage overlap between repertoires, the number of shared unique clonotypes was divided by the size of the smaller repertoire. Richness of each repertoire was evaluated using RTK rarefaction, the Chao1 estimator, and Recon v2.1 estimates of unobserved clonotypes. Generation probabilities for all TCRbeta clonotypes obtained by the gDNA method from a handful of donors were computed using OLGA. TCRdb mirrors the immuneACCESS table, restricted to in-frame sequences. Some clones are absent from its copies; in checked studies, under half trace to an unresolved V gene, and the reason for the others is unknown. That table gives V, J and clone size, and the DNA gave D and trimming. The sample table shows hundreds of thousands of clones, and 95% to 96% are seen once. Less than 0.13% of the sample belongs to the ten largest clones.

The rearrangement combines TRBV27 with TRBJ1-5; 6 matching bases give a weak D call of TRBD1. This receptor was obtained from a woman aged 25 to 39 in good health. Sequenced: naive CD8+ T cells sorted from blood. The meaning of the sample's cell subset or site label: CD45RA+CCR7+. CDR3 sequence: CASSPGVPQPQHF. The DNA sequence is given as TGTGCCAGCAGTCCAGGGGTTCCCCAGCCCCAGCATTTT.